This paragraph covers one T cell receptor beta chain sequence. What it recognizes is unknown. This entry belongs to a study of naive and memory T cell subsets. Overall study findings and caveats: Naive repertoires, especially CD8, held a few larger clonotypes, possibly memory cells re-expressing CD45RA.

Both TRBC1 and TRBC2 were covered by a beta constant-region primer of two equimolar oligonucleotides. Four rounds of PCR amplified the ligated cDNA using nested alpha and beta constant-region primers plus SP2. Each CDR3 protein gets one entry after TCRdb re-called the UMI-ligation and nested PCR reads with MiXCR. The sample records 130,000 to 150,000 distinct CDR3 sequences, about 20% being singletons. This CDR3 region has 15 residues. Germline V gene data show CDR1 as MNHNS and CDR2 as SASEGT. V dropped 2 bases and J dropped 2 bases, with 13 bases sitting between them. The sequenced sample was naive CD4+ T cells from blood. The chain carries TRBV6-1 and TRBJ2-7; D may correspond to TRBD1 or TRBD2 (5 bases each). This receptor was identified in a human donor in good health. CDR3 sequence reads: CASSEYGTATYEQYF. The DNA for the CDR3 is TGTGCCAGCAGTGAATACGGGACGGCTACCTACGAGCAGTACTTC.